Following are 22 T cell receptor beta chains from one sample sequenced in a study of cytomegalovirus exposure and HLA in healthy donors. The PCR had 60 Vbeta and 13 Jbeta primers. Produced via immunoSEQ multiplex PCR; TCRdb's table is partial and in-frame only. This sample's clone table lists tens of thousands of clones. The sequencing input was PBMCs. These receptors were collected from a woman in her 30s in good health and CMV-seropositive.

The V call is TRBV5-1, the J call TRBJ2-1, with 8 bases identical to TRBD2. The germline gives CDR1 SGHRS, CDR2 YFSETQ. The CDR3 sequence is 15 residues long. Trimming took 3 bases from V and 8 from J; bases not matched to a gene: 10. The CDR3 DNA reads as TGCGCCAGCAGCTACGGGACGCCGGGGGGGGATGAGCAGTTCTTC. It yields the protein CASSYGTPGGDEQFF.

The chain's CDR3 is CASTNGEGYEQYF. DNA for the CDR3: TGTGCCAGCACCAACGGAGAAGGCTACGAGCAGTACTTC. The J gene is TRBJ2-7, the V gene TRBV27; D is undetermined. The germline gives CDR1 MNHEY, CDR2 SMNVEV (reference sequence). V shed 7 bases and J shed 3 bases, with 13 bases lying between them. CDR3 length equals 13 residues.

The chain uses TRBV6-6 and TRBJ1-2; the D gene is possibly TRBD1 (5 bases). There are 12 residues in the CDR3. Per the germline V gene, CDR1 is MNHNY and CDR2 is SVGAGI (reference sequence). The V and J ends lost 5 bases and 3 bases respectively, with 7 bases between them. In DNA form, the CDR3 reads TGTGCCAGCAGTCAGGGTGACTATGGCTACACCTTC. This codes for CASSQGDYGYTF.

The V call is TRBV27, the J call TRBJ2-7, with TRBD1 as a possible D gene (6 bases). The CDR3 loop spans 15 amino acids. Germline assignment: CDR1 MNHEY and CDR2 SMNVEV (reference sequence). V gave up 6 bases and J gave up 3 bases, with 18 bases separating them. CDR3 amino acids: CASRFRQAWGYEQYF. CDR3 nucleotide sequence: TGTGCCAGCAGATTCCGACAGGCTTGGGGCTACGAGCAGTACTTC.

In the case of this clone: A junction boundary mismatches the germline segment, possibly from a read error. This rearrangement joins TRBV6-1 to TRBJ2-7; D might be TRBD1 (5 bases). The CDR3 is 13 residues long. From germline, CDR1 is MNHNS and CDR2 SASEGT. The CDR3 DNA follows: TGTGCCAGCAGTGAGGACAATTACTACGGGCAGTACTTC. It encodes CASSEDNYYGQYF.

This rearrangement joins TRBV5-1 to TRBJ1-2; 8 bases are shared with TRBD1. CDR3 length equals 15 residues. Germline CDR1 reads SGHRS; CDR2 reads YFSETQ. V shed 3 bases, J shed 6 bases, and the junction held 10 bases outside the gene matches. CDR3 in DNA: TGCGCCAGCAGCTGGGGGGGACAGGCATCGGATGGCTACACCTTC. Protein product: CASSWGGQASDGYTF.

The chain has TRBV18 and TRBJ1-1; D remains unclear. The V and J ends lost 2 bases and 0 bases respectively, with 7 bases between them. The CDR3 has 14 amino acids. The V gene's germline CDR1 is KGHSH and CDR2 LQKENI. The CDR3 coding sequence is TGTGCCAGCTCACCAGGAGCCTTGAACACTGAAGCTTTCTTT. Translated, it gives CASSPGALNTEAFF.

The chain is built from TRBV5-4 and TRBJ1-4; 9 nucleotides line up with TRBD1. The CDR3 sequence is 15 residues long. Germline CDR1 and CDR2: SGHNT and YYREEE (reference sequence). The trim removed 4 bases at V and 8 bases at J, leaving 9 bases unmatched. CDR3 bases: TGTGCCAGCAGCAGCGGGGGACAGGGCGACGAAAAACTGTTTTTT. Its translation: CASSSGGQGDEKLFF.

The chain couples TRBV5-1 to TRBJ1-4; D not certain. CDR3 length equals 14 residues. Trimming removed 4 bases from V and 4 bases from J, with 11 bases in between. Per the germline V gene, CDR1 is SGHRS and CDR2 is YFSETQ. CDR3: CASSLRADNEKLFF. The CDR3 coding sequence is TGCGCCAGCAGCCTCCGAGCCGATAATGAAAAACTGTTTTTT.

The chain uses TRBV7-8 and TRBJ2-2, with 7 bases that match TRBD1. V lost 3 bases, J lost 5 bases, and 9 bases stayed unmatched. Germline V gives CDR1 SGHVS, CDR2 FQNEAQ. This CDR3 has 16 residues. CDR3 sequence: CASSFGQEASTGELFF. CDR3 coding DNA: TGTGCCAGCAGCTTTGGACAGGAGGCGTCAACCGGGGAGCTGTTTTTT.

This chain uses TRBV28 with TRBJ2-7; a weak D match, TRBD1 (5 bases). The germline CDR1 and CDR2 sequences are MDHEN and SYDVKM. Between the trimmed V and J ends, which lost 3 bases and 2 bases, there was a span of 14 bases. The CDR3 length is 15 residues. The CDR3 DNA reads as TGTGCCAGCAGTTTGGGGTCGACAGTTCCCTACGAGCAGTACTTC. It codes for CASSLGSTVPYEQYF.

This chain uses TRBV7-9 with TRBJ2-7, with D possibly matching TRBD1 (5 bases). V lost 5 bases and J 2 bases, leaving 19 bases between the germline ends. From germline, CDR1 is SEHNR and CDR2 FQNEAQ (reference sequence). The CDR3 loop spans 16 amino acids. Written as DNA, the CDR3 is TGTGCCAGCAGCCCGAGAAGATCAGGGTTTACCTACGAGCAGTACTTC. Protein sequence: CASSPRRSGFTYEQYF.

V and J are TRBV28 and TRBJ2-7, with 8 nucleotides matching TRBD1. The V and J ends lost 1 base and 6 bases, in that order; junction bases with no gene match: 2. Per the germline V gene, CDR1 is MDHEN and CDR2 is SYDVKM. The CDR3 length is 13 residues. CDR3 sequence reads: CASSLSDRVEQYF. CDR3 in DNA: TGTGCCAGCAGTTTATCGGACAGGGTCGAGCAGTACTTC.

As DNA, the CDR3 is TGTGCCAGCAGCTTAGCACAGGGAAACACTGAAGCTTTCTTT. Translation: CASSLAQGNTEAFF. This chain joins TRBV7-9 and TRBJ1-1; TRBD1 is a possible D gene (6 bases). Germline values: CDR1 SEHNR, CDR2 FQNEAQ (reference sequence). This CDR3 has 14 residues. Trimming took 0 bases from V and 2 from J, leaving 7 bases between them.

CDR3 sequence (DNA): TGTGCCAGCAGCTGGGGGGGGAATCAGCCCCAGCATTTT. It codes for CASSWGGNQPQHF. The chain is built from TRBV7-9 and TRBJ1-5, with D perhaps matching TRBD1 (5 bases). Trimming took 4 bases from V and 4 from J, leaving 8 bases between them. CDR1 and CDR2 from the germline V gene are SEHNR and FQNEAQ (reference sequence). The CDR3 consists of 13 residues.

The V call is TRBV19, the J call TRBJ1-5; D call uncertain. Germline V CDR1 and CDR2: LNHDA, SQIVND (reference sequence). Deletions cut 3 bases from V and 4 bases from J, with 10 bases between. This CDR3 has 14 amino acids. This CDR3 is CASSMGPGNQPQHF. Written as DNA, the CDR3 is TGTGCCAGTAGTATGGGTCCGGGGAATCAGCCCCAGCATTTT.

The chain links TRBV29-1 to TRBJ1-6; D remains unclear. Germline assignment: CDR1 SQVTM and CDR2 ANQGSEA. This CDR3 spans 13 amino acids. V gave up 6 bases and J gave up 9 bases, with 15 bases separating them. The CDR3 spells CSVIEEGGSPLHF. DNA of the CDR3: TGCAGCGTAATCGAAGAGGGAGGTTCACCCCTCCACTTT.

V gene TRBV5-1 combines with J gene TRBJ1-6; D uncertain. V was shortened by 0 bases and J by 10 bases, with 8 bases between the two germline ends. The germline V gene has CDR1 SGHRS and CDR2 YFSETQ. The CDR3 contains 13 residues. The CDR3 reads CASSLGGGSPLHF. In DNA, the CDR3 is TGCGCCAGCAGCTTGGGGGGAGGCTCACCCCTCCACTTT.

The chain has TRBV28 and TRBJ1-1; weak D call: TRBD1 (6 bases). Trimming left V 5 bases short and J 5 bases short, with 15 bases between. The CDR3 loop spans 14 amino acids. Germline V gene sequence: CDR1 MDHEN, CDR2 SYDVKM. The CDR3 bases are TGTGCCAGCAGTCTAACGGGGGGCTGGACTGAAGCTTTCTTT. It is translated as CASSLTGGWTEAFF.

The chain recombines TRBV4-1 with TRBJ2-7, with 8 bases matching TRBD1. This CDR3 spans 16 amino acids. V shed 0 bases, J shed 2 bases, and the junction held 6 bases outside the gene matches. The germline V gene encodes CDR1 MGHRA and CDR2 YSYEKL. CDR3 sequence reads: CASSQDPTGGPYEQYF. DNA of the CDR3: TGCGCCAGCAGCCAAGATCCTACAGGGGGTCCCTACGAGCAGTACTTC.

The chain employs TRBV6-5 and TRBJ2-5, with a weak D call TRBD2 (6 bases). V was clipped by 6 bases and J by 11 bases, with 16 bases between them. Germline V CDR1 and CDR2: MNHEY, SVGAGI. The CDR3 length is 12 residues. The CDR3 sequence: CASRTGRREQYF. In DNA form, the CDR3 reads TGTGCCAGCAGAACCGGCAGACGGGAGCAGTACTTC.

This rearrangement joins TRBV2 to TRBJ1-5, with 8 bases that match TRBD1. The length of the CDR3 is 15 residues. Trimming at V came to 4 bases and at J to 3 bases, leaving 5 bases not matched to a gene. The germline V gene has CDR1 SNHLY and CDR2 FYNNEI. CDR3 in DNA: TGTGCCAGCAGTGGGGACAGGATCAACAATCAGCCCCAGCATTTT. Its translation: CASSGDRINNQPQHF.